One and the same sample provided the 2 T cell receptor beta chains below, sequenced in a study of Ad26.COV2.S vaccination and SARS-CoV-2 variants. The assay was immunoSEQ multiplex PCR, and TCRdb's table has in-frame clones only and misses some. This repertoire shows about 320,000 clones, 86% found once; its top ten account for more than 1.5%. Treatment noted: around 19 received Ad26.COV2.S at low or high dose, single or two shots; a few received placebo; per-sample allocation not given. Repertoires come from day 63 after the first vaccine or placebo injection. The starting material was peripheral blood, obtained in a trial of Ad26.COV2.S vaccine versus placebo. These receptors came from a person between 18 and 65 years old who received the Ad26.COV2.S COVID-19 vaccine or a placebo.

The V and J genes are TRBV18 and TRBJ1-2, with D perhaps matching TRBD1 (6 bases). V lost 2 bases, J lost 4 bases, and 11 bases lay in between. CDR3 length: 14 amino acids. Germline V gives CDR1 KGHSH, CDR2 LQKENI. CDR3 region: CASSPETRGYGYTF. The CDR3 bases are TGTGCCAGCTCACCAGAGACCAGGGGCTATGGCTACACCTTC. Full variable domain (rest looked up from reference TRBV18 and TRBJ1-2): NAGVMQNPRHLVRRRGQEARLRCSPMKGHSHVYWYRQLPEEGLKFMVYLQKENIIDESGMPKERFSAEFPKEGPSILRIQQVVRGDSAAYFCASSPETRGYGYTFGSGTRLTVV.

DNA of the CDR3: TGCGCCAGCAGCTTGGATGGGGGGGCGCGGGGCTACACCTTC. It specifies CASSLDGGARGYTF. The chain has TRBV5-1 and TRBJ1-2; TRBD1 might be the D (6 bases). CDR1 and CDR2 (germline): SGHRS, YFSETQ. V lost 0 bases and J lost 8, with 14 bases in between. This CDR3 is 14 amino acids long.